Following are 8 T cell receptor beta chains from one sample sequenced in a study of CD8+ T cells in alopecia areata (dated by TCRdb to the late 2010s). Libraries were built with the immunoSEQ multiplex PCR assay. For TCR sequencing, RNA was extracted from every sample and reverse transcribed into cDNA to serve as template. TCRdb stores this immuneACCESS table with in-frame sequences only. Part of the clones is absent; in the studies checked, under half of the shortfall reflects unresolved V genes, and no reason is known for the rest. Present in this sample are a few hundred thousand clones, approximately 60% of which were seen just once. The top ten hold 0.75% to 0.95% of the sample. According to the study, the label for this sample's treatment or condition signals: oral pan-JAK inhibitor, 5-10 mg twice daily. The specimen comprised CD4+ T cells sorted from blood, sampled between weeks 51 and 52, from a patient treated with tofacitinib. The receptors were gathered from a human donor with alopecia areata.

This clone has a handful of counts. The V gene is TRBV5-1, the J gene TRBJ2-5, with 7 bases fitting TRBD1. Germline CDR1 reads SGHRS; CDR2 reads YFSETQ. The CDR3 is 15 amino acids. V shed 7 bases and J 1 base; nucleotides not matched to a gene: 10. The CDR3 loop is CASASAGTAQETQYF. CDR3 sequence (DNA): TGCGCCAGCGCTTCGGCCGGGACAGCCCAAGAGACCCAGTACTTC.

The chain couples TRBV19 to TRBJ2-3, with 8 bases matching TRBD1. The CDR3 extends over 14 amino acids. V lost 5 bases and J lost 0; bases outside the gene matches: 1. From germline, CDR1 is LNHDA and CDR2 SQIVND (reference sequence). The CDR3 DNA reads TGTGCCAGTAGTCAGGGGGCTAGCACAGATACGCAGTATTTT. This translates into CASSQGASTDTQYF.

This clone has just one count. The chain carries TRBV29-1 and TRBJ1-5; D not resolved. Germline CDR1 and CDR2: SQVTM and ANQGSEA. The CDR3 length is 14 residues. The chain's CDR3 is CRDVRRISNQPQHF. Written as DNA, the CDR3 is TGCAGGGACGTCCGGCGAATTAGCAATCAGCCCCAGCATTTT.

This clone was observed a few times. The chain is built from TRBV9 and TRBJ1-4, with D possibly being TRBD1 (5 bases). Germline values: CDR1 SGDLS, CDR2 YYNGEE. Deletions cut 7 bases from V and 7 bases from J, with 14 bases between. There are 13 residues in the CDR3. In DNA, the CDR3 is TGTGCCAGCGGGACGGGGCTTAGTGAAAAACTGTTTTTT. Translation gives CASGTGLSEKLFF.

This chain connects TRBV4-1 to TRBJ1-2, with D unresolved. Germline V CDR1 and CDR2: MGHRA, YSYEKL. V was shortened by 5 bases and J by 2 bases, with 12 bases between the two germline ends. The CDR3 has 14 amino acids. The CDR3 spells CASSSSGGNYGYTF. In DNA, the CDR3 is TGCGCCAGCAGCTCCTCGGGAGGGAACTATGGCTACACCTTC.

The rearrangement links TRBV29-1 to TRBJ1-1; TRBD1 is a possible D gene (6 bases). Germline CDR1 is SQVTM and CDR2 is ANQGSEA. The ends were cut back, 3 bases at V and 4 bases at J, with 12 bases in the middle. The CDR3 spans 13 residues. The CDR3 loop is CSVDGKGGTEAFF. CDR3 coding DNA: TGCAGCGTTGATGGGAAGGGGGGCACTGAAGCTTTCTTT.

V is TRBV29-1 and J is TRBJ2-5; 8 bases map to TRBD1. Trimming removed 6 bases from V and 2 bases from J; junction bases left unmatched: 8. The CDR3 length is 14 residues. CDR1 is SQVTM, CDR2 ANQGSEA, per germline. The CDR3 is CSVRWGQVQETQYF. CDR3 in DNA: TGCAGCGTGAGGTGGGGACAGGTTCAAGAGACCCAGTACTTC.

Regarding this clone: This sample also contains other DNA sequences that code for the same CDR3. The chain combines TRBV5-1 with TRBJ1-3; D remains unclear. This CDR3 is built from 12 residues. Deletions cut 4 bases from V and 0 bases from J, with 2 bases between. Germline V gene data show CDR1 as SGHRS and CDR2 as YFSETQ. For the CDR3, the DNA is TGCGCCAGCAGCCTCTCTGGAAACACCATATATTTT. It specifies CASSLSGNTIYF.